The rows below give T cell receptor beta chains drawn from one sample of a study of cytomegalovirus exposure and HLA in healthy donors. Some clones are missing from TCRdb's copy, which holds only in-frame ones; the method was immunoSEQ multiplex PCR. Of roughly 150,000 clones listed, 70% to 75% are singletons. Sequenced material: PBMCs. These receptors were collected from a man in his late teens or twenties in good health and CMV-seropositive. CDR3s leave out the opening cysteine and the closing phenylalanine or tryptophan. Fields, in order: clone size, J gene, V gene, CDR3 protein. Size is omitted from some rows. Given values are once, few, many or a class for expanded clones.

size: .; J: TRBJ2-3; V: TRBV29-1; CDR3: SVGLYTDTQY
size: .; J: TRBJ2-5; V: TRBV14; CDR3: ASSLFLPAGLAIQETQY
size: .; J: TRBJ1-1; V: TRBV15; CDR3: ATSRPQGGNTEAF
size: .; J: TRBJ1-4; V: TRBV11-2; CDR3: ASSLVGQGWEKLF
size: .; J: TRBJ1-1; V: TRBV29-1; CDR3: SGYSGTGVRSTEAF
size: .; J: TRBJ2-1; V: TRBV25-1; CDR3: ASLGREYNEQF
size: .; J: TRBJ1-2; V: TRBV27; CDR3: ASSLWGQGSEGYT
size: few; J: TRBJ1-1; V: TRBV20-1; CDR3: SASGGDRAF
size: .; J: TRBJ1-2; V: TRBV27; CDR3: ASSLVSQGAYGYT
size: once; J: TRBJ1-5; V: TRBV2; CDR3: ASSEQGAGNQPQH
size: .; J: TRBJ2-3; V: TRBV6-1; CDR3: ASRVQGLTDTQY
size: .; J: TRBJ1-1; V: TRBV7-2; CDR3: ASRPQGLNTEAF
size: .; J: TRBJ1-5; V: TRBV28; CDR3: ASSLSPGGNQPQH
size: few; J: TRBJ1-1; V: TRBV6-5; CDR3: ASSYSGQLNTEAF
size: .; J: TRBJ1-1; V: TRBV29-1; CDR3: SVDPRDRGYTEAF
size: .; J: TRBJ1-1; V: TRBV6-1; CDR3: ASSVTSTGTGEAF
size: .; J: TRBJ1-5; V: TRBV19; CDR3: ASTRRTGRLGSNQPQH
size: .; J: TRBJ2-1; V: TRBV19; CDR3: ASKTGSAYNEQF
size: .; J: TRBJ2-5; V: TRBV5-5; CDR3: ASSLAPAGGGETQY
size: .; J: TRBJ1-5; V: TRBV7-2; CDR3: ASSLGAGAQPQH
size: .; J: TRBJ1-6; V: TRBV6-1; CDR3: ASSLQQGADSPLH
size: .; J: TRBJ1-1; V: TRBV27; CDR3: ASSFGSTGIEAF
size: once; J: TRBJ1-1; V: TRBV5-1; CDR3: ASSLGQGAEAF
size: .; J: TRBJ1-2; V: TRBV5-6; CDR3: ASRPYATGEDYGYT
size: .; J: TRBJ1-2; V: TRBV30; CDR3: AWSVQKGAGGYT
size: .; J: TRBJ1-1; V: TRBV4-1; CDR3: ASSQGEDTEAF
size: .; J: TRBJ2-5; V: TRBV5-8; CDR3: ASSFRTGLETQY
size: .; J: TRBJ2-5; V: TRBV19; CDR3: ASSIQFQAGGKETQY
size: .; J: TRBJ1-2; V: TRBV5-4; CDR3: ASSLYPEGGARGYT
size: .; J: TRBJ2-1; V: TRBV6-5; CDR3: ATGTGVNEQF
size: once; J: TRBJ2-2; V: TRBV5-6; CDR3: ASSYPQGSNTGELF
size: few; J: TRBJ2-5; V: TRBV30; CDR3: AWKVGGGGSETQY
size: .; J: TRBJ1-1; V: TRBV5-1; CDR3: ASSLRSQTNTEAF
size: .; J: TRBJ1-2; V: TRBV7-3; CDR3: ASSLTSAGEYT
size: few; J: TRBJ2-6; V: TRBV12-5; CDR3: ASGWDLGGHSGANVLT
size: .; J: TRBJ2-3; V: TRBV10-1; CDR3: ASRRDRGTDTQY
size: .; J: TRBJ1-1; V: TRBV27; CDR3: ASSPRGGGVVNTEAF
size: .; J: TRBJ2-1; V: TRBV7-9; CDR3: ASSLMGLAVYNEQF
size: .; J: TRBJ2-2; V: TRBV10-3; CDR3: AISERGNTGELF
size: .; J: TRBJ1-4; V: TRBV18; CDR3: ASSDSGRNEKLF
size: .; J: TRBJ2-3; V: TRBV7-7; CDR3: ASSSSGGSDTQY
size: .; J: TRBJ2-3; V: TRBV7-9; CDR3: ASRVSSGSTDTQY